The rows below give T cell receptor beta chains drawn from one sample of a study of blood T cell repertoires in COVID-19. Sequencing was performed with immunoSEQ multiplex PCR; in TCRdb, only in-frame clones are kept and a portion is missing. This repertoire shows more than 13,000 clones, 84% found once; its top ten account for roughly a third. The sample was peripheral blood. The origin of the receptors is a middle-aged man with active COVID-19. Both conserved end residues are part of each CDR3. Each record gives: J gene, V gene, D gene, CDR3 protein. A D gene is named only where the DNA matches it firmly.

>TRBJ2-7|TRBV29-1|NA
CSVVWTNSYEQYF
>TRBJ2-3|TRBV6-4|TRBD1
CASSEGGDRGPDTQYF
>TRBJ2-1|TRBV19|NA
CASSIDPPEADGYNEQFF
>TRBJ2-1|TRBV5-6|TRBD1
CASSLDLGDRAYNEQFF
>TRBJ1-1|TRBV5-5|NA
CASRPTPWGGNEAFF
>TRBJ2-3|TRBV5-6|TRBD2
CASSLVASGITDTQYF
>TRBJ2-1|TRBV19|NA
CASSIDHEQGPPRDEQFF
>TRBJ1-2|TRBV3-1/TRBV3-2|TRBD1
CASSQQGASYGYTF
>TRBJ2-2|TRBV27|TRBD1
CASSLGAGGLGELFF
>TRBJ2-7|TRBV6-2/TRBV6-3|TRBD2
CASSYSLTSGNYEQYF
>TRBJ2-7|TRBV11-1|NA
CASSLQDSYEQYF
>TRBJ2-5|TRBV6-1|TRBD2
CASSEGGLAGYQETQYF
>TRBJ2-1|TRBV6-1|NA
CASSEQVSYNEQFF
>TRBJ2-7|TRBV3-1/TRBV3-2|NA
CASSPYSAQERYEQYF
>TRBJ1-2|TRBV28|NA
CASSLEAGQSDMSGYTF
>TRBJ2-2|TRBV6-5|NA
CASSIRDTLTGELFF
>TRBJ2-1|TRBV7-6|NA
CASSLASVYNEQFF
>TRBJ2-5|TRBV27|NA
CASSSLAVQETQYF
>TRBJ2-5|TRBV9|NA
CASSPGLSGQTQYF
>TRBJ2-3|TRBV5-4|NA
CASSSTLWDTQYF
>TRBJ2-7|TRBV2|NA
CARGGRERTYEQYF
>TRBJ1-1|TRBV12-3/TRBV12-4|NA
CASTLRGDTEAFF
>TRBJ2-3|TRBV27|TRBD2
CASSFSGRGTDTQYF
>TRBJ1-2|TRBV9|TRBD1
CASSLGGEVLGYTF
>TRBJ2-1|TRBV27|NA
CASTPTGPLMDEQFF
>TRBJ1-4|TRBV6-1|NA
CASSEALTGFPYSTNEKLFF
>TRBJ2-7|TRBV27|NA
CASSLSPTHLGGASYEQYF
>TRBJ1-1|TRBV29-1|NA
CSATTGTDPPEAFF
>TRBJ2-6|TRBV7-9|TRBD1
CASSPGTGQSSGANVLTF
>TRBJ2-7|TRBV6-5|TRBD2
CASSYAGGPLEQYF
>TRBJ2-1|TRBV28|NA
CASSLPWAATYNEQFF
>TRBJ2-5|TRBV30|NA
CAWSAGGVQETQYF
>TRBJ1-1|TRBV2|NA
CASSEAGGPDLFF
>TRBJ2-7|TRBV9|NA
CASSVGSGVYEQYF
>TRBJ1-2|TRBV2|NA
CASMGQVNYYGYTF
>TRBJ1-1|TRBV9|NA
CASSVGVGEVANTEAFF
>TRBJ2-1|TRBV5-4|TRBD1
CASSLYTGVGEQFF
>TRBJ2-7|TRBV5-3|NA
CARSLHPGTPESYEQYF
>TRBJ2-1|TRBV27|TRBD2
CASSLGLAGALYNEQFF
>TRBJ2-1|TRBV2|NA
CASSEPELRSRYEQFF
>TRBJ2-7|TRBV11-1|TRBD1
CASSLVSRGYYEQYF
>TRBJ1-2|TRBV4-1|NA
CASSRLDSNYGYTF
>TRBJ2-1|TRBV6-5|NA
CASNSGLNSYNEQFF
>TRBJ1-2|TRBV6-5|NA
CASKQVTTTNYGYTF
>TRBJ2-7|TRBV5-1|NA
CASSNTVQYGYEQYF
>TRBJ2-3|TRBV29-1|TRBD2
CSVEDSIAGSTDTQYF
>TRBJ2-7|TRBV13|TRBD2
CASSLEAGGDYEQYF
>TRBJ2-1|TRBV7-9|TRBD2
CASSSGTSDGQSSYNEQFF
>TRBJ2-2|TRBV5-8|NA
CASSRVAGLTNTGELFF
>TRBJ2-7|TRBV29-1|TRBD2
CSVEGLGATREQYF
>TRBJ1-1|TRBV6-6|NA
CASSLGGNTEAFF
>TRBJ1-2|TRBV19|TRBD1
CASRMETGQGSYGYTF
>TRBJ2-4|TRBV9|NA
CASSVAYIQYF
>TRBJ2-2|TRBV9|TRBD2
CASSPPGTSGRAGDGELFF
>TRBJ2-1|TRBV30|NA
CAWSVEYEQFF
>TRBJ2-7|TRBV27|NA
CASSYAGVVEQYF
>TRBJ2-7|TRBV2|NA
CAITLNSGNYEQYF
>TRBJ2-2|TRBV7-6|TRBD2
CASSPVVAGEVGELFF
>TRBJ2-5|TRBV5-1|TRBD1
CASSLLTGINLLETQYF
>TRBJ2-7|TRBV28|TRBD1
CASSQVSDRGPSYEQYF